This TCR beta chain was sequenced in a study of beta chain features in type 1 diabetes. This clone was counted a few times. Its antigen is currently unknown. Other DNA sequences in the same sample also yield this CDR3. Germline V CDR1 and CDR2: SGHRS, YFSETQ. The CDR3 extends over 14 amino acids. V shed 0 bases and J shed 2 bases, with 7 bases lying between them. Findings and limits, study-wide: Type 1 diabetes patients had TCRB CDR3s that were shorter (moderately but significantly so) in all four CD4+ subsets.

Expressed TCRB transcripts were sequenced because the entire RNA isolate underwent reverse transcription. This table comes from immunoSEQ multiplex PCR, and its TCRdb copy is limited to in-frame clones, with some not included. Among more than 550,000 clones, over 13% were seen once, and the ten largest hold roughly 0.04%. The chain carries TRBV5-1 and TRBJ2-3; D ambiguous. The sequenced sample consisted of naive CD4+ T cells from blood. The TCR sequence derives from a man between 18 and 35 years old with type 1 diabetes. CDR3 in DNA: TGCGCCAGCAGCTTGGAACAGATCACAGATACGCAGTATTTT. This sequence encodes CASSLEQITDTQYF.